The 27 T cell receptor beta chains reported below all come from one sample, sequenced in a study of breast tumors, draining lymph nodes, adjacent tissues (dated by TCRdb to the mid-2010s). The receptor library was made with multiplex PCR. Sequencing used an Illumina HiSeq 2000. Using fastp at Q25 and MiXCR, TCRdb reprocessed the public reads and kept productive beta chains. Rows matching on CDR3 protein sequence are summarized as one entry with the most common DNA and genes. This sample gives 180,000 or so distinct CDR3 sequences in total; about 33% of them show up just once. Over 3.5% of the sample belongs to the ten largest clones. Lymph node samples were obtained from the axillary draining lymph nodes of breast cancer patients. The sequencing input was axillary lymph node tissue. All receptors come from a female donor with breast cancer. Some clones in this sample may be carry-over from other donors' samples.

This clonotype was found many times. The CDR3: CATSDLSGNSYNEQFF. In DNA, the CDR3 is TGTGCCACCAGTGATTTGTCGGGGAACTCCTACAATGAGCAGTTCTTC. The chain has TRBV24-1 and TRBJ2-1; maybe TRBD2 (5 bases). This CDR3 is 16 amino acids long. The V and J ends lost 0 bases and 0 bases respectively, with 8 bases between them. The germline V gene encodes CDR1 KGHDR and CDR2 SFDVKD.

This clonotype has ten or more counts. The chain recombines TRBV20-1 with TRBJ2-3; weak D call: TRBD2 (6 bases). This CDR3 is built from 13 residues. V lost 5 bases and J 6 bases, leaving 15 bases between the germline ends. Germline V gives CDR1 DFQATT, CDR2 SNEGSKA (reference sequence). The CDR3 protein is CSAAVGGEDTQYF. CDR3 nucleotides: TGCAGTGCTGCCGTGGGGGGAGAGGATACGCAGTATTTT.

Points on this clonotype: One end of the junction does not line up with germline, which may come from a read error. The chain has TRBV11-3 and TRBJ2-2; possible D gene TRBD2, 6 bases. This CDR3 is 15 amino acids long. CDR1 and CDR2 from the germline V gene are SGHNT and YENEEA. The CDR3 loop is CASSLGGTTTGGLFF. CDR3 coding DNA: TGTGCCAGCAGCTTAGGAGGGACGACCACCGGGGGGCTGTTTTTT.

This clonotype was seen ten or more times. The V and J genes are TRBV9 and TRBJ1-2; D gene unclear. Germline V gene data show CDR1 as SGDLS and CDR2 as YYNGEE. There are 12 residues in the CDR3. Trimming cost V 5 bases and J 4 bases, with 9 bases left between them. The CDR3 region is CASSKDRYGYTF. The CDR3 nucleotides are TGTGCCAGCAGTAAGGACCGCTATGGCTACACCTTC.

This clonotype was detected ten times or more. This chain's CDR3 is CSARLHFDQRGDQPQHF. In DNA, the CDR3 is TGCAGTGCTAGACTCCACTTCGATCAGAGGGGTGATCAGCCCCAGCATTTT. The chain uses TRBV20-1 and TRBJ1-5, with a weak D call TRBD1 (5 bases). The CDR3 runs to 17 residues. Germline values: CDR1 DFQATT, CDR2 SNEGSKA (reference sequence). V gave up 2 bases and J gave up 5 bases, with 22 bases separating them.

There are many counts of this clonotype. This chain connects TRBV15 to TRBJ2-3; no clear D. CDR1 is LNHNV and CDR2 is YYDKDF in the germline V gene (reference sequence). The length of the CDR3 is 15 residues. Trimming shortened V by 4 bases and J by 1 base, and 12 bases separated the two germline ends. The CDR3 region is CATSKGGYGTDTQYF. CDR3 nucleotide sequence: TGTGCCACCAGCAAAGGCGGATACGGCACAGATACGCAGTATTTT.

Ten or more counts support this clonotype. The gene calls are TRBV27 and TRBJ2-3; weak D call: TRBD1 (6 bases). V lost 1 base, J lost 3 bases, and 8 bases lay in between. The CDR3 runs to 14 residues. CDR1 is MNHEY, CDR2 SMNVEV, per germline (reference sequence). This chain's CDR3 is CASSLWGRTDTQYF. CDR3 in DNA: TGTGCCAGCAGTTTATGGGGGCGGACAGATACGCAGTATTTT.

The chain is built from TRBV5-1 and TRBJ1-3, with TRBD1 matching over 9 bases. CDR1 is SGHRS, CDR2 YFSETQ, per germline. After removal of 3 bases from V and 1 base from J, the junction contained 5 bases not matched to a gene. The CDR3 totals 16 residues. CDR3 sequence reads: CASSSWDRASGNTIYF. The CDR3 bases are TGCGCCAGCAGCTCCTGGGACAGGGCTTCTGGAAACACCATATATTTT.

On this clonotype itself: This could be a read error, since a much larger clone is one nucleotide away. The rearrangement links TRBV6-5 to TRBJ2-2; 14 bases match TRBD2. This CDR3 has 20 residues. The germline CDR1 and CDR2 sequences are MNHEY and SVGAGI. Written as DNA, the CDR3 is TGTGCCAGCAGTTACTATGGGACTAGCGGGGGACTTGCGAACACCGGGGGGCTGTTTTTT. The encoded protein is CASSYYGTSGGLANTGGLFF.

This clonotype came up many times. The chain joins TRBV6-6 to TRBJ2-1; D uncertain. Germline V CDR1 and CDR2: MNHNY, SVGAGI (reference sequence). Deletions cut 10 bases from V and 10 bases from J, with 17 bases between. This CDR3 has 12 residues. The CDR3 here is CATAFRAKEQFF. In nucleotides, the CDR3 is TGTGCCACCGCCTTTCGGGCGAAAGAGCAGTTCTTC.

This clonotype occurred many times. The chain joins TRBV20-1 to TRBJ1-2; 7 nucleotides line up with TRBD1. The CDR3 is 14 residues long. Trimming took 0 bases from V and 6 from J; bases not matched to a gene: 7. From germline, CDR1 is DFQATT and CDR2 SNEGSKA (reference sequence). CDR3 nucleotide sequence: TGCAGTGCTAGAGATCAGGACAGGCGGGATGGCTACACCTTC. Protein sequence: CSARDQDRRDGYTF.

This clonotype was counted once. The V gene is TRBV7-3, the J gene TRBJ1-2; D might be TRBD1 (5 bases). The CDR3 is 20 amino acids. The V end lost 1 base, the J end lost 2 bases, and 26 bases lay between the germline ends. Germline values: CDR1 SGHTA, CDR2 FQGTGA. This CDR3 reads CASSLSGRLGDTHHNYGYTF. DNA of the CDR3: TGTGCCAGCAGCTTAAGTGGCAGGTTGGGGGATACGCACCACAACTATGGCTACACCTTC.

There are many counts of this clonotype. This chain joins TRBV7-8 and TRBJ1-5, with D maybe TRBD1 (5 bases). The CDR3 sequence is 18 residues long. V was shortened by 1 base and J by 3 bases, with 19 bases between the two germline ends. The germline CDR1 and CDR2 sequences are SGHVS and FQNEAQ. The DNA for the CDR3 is TGTGCCAGCAGCTTAGAGGTCGGAGGGGCGGGAAACAATCAGCCCCAGCATTTT. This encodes CASSLEVGGAGNNQPQHF.

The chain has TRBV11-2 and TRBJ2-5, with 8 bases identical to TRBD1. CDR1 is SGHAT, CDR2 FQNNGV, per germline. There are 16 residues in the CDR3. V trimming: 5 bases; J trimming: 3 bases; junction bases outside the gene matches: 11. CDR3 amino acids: CASSLRQGIREETQYF. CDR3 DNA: TGTGCCAGCAGCCTCCGACAGGGGATACGGGAAGAGACCCAGTACTTC. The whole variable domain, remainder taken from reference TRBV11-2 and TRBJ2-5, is EAGVAQSPRYKIIEKRQSVAFWCNPISGHATLYWYQQILGQGPKLLIQFQNNGVVDDSQLPKDRFSAERLKGVDSTLKIQPAKLEDSAVYLCASSLRQGIREETQYFGPGTRLLVL.

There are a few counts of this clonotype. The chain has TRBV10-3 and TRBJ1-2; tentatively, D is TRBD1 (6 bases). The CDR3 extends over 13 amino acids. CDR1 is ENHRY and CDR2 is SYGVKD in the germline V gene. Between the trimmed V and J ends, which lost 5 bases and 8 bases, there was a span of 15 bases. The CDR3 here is CAISPLPGEGYTF. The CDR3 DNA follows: TGTGCCATCAGTCCCCTCCCAGGGGAGGGCTACACCTTC.

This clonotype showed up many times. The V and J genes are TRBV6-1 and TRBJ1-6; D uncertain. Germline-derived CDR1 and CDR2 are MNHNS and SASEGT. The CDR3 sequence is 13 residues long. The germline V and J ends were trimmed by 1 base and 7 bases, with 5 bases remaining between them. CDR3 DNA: TGTGCCAGCAGTGAAGTAGTGAATTCACCCCTCCACTTT. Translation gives CASSEVVNSPLHF.

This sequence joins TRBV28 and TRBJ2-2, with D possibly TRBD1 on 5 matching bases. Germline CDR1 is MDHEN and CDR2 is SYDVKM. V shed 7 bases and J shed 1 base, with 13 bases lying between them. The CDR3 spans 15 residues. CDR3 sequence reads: CASTTDRKNTGELFF. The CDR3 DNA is TGTGCCAGCACCACCGACAGAAAGAACACCGGGGAGCTGTTTTTT.

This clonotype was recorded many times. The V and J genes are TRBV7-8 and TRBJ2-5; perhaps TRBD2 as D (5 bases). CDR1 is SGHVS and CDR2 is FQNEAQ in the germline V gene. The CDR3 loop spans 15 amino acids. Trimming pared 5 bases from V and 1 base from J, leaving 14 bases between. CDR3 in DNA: TGTGCCAGCAGCCTCGGAGGCGAGGCCCAAGAGACCCAGTACTTC. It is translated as CASSLGGEAQETQYF. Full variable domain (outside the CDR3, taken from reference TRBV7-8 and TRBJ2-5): GAGVSQSPRYKVAKRGQDVALRCDPISGHVSLFWYQQALGQGPEFLTYFQNEAQLDKSGLPSDRFFAERPEGSVSTLKIQRTQQEDSAVYLCASSLGGEAQETQYFGPGTRLLVL.

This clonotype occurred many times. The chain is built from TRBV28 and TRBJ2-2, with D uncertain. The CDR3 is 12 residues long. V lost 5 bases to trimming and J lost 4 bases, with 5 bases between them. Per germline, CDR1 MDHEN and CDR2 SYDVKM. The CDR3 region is CASSRVTGELFF. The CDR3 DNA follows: TGTGCCAGCAGTCGGGTCACCGGGGAGCTGTTTTTT.

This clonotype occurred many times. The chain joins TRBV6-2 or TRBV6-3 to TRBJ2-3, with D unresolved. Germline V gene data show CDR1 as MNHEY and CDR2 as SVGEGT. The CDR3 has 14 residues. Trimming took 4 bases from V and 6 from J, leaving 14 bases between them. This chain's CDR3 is CASSFPDPADTQYF. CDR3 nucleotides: TGTGCCAGCAGTTTCCCGGACCCTGCGGATACGCAGTATTTT.

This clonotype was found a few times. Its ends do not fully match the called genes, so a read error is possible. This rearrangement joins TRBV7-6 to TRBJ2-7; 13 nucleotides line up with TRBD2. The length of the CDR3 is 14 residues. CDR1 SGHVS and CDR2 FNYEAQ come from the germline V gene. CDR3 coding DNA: TGTGCCAGCGGCTTAGCGGGACTAGCGGGAGAGCAGTACTTC. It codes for CASGLAGLAGEQYF.

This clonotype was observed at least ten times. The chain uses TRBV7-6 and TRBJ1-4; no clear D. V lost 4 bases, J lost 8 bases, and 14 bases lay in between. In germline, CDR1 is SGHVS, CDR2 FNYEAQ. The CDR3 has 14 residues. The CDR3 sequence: CASSYGRGGEKLFF. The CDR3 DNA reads TGTGCCAGCAGCTACGGCAGAGGAGGGGAAAAACTGTTTTTT.

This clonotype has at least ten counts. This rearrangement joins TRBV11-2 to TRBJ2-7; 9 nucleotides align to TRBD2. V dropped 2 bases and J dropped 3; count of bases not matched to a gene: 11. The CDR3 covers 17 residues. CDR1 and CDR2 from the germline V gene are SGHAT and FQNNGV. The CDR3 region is CASSLSRGLAGNYEQYF. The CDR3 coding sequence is TGTGCCAGCAGCTTATCCCGGGGGCTAGCGGGGAACTACGAGCAGTACTTC.

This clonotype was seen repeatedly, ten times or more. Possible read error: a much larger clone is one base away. CDR3: CSAGDWTDSDSPLHF. In DNA form, the CDR3 reads TGCAGTGCTGGGGACTGGACTGATTCAGATTCACCCCTCCACTTT. The chain has TRBV20-1 and TRBJ1-6; possibly TRBD1 for D (5 bases). The germline CDR1 and CDR2 sequences are DFQATT and SNEGSKA (reference sequence). Trimming stripped 5 bases from V and 8 bases from J, with 19 bases between. The CDR3 has 15 amino acids.

CDR3 sequence: CASSSGRYNQPQHF. In DNA form, the CDR3 reads TGTGCCAGCAGTAGCGGGAGGTACAATCAGCCCCAGCATTTT. The chain combines TRBV9 with TRBJ1-5, with D hard to call. V lost 5 bases, J lost 3 bases, and 12 bases lay in between. CDR1 and CDR2 (germline): SGDLS, YYNGEE. This CDR3 has 14 residues.

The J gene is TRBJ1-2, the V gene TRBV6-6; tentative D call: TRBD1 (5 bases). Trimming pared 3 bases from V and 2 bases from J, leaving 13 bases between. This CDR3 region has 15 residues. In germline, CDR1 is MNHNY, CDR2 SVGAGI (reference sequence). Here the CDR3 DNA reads TGTGCCAGCAGTTATGGGGGTACATTGAACTATGGCTACACCTTC. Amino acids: CASSYGGTLNYGYTF.

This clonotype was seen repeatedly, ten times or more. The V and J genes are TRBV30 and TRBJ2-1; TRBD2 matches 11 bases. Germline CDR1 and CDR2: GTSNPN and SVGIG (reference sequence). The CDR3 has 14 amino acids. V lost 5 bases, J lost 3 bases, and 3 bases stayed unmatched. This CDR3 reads CAWDGLAGYNEQFF. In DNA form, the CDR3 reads TGTGCCTGGGACGGACTAGCGGGCTACAATGAGCAGTTCTTC.